This TCR beta chain was documented in a study of T cell responses to AZD1222 COVID-19 vaccine. The CDR3 consists of 15 residues. With V trimmed by 4 bases and J by 0 bases, 3 bases remained unmatched. Looked up from germline, CDR1 is SGHRS and CDR2 is YFSETQ. Libraries were prepared by immunoSEQ multiplex PCR; TCRdb keeps only in-frame clonotypes and omits some of them. The sample lists 120,000 to 150,000 clones, approximately 85% occurring once. J is TRBJ2-3 and V is TRBV5-1; 9 nucleotides agree with TRBD1. This material consisted of peripheral blood, taken 28 days after the second dose of the MenACWY control vaccine. The sequence came from an adult who received the MenACWY meningococcal vaccine as a control. The CDR3 DNA sequence: TGCGCCAGCAGCCCGACAGGGGGGAGCACAGATACGCAGTATTTT. Translating it yields CASSPTGGSTDTQYF.